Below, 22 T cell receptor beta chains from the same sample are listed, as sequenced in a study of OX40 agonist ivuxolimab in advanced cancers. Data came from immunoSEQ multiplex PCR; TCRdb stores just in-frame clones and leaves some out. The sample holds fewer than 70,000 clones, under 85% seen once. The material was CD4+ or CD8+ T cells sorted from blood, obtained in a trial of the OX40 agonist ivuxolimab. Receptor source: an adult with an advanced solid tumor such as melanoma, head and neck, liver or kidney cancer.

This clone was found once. The CDR3 coding sequence is TGTGCCAGCAGCCTGCGACAGGGAGGTTACGAGCAGTACTTC. Translating it yields CASSLRQGGYEQYF. V usage is TRBV7-2 and J usage is TRBJ2-7, with a possible D match to TRBD1 (7 bases). Germline lookup yields CDR1 SGHTA and CDR2 FQGNSA. The V gene lost 5 bases and the J gene lost 4 bases, with 15 bases spanning the gap. The length of the CDR3 is 14 residues.

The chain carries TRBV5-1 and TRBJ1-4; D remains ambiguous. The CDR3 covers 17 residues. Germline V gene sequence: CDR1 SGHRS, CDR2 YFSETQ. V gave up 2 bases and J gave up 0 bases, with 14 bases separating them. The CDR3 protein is CASSFDPDTATNEKLFF. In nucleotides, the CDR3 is TGCGCCAGCAGCTTCGATCCAGACACGGCAACTAATGAAAAACTGTTTTTT.

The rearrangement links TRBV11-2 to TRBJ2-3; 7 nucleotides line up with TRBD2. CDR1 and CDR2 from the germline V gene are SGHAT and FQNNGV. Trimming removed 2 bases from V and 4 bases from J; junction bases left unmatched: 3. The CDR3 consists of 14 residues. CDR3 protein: CASSLWREPDTQYF. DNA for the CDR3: TGTGCCAGCAGCTTATGGCGGGAGCCAGATACGCAGTATTTT.

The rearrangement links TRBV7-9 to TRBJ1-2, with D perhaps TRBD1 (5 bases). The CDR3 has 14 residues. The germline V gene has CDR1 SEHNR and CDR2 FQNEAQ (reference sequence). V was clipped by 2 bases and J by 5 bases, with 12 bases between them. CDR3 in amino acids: CASSLIGTDYGYTF. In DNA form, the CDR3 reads TGTGCCAGCAGCTTAATTGGGACCGATTATGGCTACACCTTC.

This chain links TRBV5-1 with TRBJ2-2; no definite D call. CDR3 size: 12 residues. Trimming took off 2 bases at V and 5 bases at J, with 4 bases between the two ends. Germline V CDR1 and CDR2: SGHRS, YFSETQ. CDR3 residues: CASSFGTGELFF. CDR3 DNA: TGCGCCAGCAGCTTCGGAACCGGGGAGCTGTTTTTT.

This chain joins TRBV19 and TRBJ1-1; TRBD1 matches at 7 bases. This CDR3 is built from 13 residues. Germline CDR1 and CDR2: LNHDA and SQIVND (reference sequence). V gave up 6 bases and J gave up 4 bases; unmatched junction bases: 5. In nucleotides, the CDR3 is TGTGCCAGTAGCAGGGGGAAGAGCACTGAAGCTTTCTTT. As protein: CASSRGKSTEAFF.

The CDR3 coding sequence is TGTGCCAGTAGTGGGACCGAGACCCTTAATCAGCCCCAGCATTTT. Translated, it gives CASSGTETLNQPQHF. J is TRBJ1-5 and V is TRBV19; a possible D gene is TRBD1 (5 bases). Looked up from germline, CDR1 is LNHDA and CDR2 is SQIVND (reference sequence). The V end was cut by 5 bases, the J end by 4 bases, with 15 bases between. The CDR3 extends over 15 amino acids.

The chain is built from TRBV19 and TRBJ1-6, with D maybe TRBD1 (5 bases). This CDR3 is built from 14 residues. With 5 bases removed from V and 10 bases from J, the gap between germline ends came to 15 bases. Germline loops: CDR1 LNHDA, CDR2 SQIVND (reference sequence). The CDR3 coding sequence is TGTGCCAGTAGTTCCCGGGACCCGGGGTCACCCCTCCACTTT. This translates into CASSSRDPGSPLHF.

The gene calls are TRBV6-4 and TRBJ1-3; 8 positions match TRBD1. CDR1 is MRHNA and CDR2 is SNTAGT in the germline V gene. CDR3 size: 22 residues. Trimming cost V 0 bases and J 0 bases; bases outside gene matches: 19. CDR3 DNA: TGTGCCAGCAGTGACTCAGAAGATTGGACAGGGCGATCAAACAGCTCTGGAAACACCATATATTTT. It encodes CASSDSEDWTGRSNSSGNTIYF.

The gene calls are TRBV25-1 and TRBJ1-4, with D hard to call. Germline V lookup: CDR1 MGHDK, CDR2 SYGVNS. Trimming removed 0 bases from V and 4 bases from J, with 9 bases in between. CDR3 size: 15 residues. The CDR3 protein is CASSEYGSHNEKLFF. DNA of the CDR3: TGTGCCAGCAGTGAATACGGCAGTCATAATGAAAAACTGTTTTTT.

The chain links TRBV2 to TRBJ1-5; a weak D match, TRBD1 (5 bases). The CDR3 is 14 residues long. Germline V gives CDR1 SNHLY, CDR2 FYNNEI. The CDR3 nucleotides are TGTGCGATGGGGGAGGGCTATAGCAATCAGCCCCAGCATTTT. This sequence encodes CAMGEGYSNQPQHF.

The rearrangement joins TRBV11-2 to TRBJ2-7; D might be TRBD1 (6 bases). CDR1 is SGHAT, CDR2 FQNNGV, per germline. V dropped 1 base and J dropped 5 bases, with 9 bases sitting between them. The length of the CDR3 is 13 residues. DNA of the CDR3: TGTGCCAGCAGCTTAGCAGGGGTTGACGAGCAGTACTTC. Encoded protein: CASSLAGVDEQYF. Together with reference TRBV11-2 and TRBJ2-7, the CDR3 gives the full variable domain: EAGVAQSPRYKIIEKRQSVAFWCNPISGHATLYWYQQILGQGPKLLIQFQNNGVVDDSQLPKDRFSAERLKGVDSTLKIQPAKLEDSAVYLCASSLAGVDEQYFGPGTRLTVT.

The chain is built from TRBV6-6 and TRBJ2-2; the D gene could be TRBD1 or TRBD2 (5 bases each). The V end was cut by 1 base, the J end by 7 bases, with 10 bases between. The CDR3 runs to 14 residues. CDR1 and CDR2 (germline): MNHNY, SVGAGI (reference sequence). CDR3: CASSYFGAVGELFF. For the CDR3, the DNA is TGTGCCAGCAGTTACTTCGGGGCCGTCGGGGAGCTGTTTTTT.

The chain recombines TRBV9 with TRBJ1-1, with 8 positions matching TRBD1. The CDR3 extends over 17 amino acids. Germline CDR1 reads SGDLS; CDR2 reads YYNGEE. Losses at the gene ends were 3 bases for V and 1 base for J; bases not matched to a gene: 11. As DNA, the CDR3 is TGTGCCAGCAGCGCATCCCGGGACAGGAACGGGAACACTGAAGCTTTCTTT. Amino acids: CASSASRDRNGNTEAFF.

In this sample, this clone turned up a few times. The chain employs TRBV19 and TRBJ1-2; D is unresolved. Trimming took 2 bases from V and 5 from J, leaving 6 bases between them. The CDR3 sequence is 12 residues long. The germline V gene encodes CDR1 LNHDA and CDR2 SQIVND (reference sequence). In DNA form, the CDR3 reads TGTGCCAGTAGTATAAGGAGTTATGGCTACACCTTC. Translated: CASSIRSYGYTF.

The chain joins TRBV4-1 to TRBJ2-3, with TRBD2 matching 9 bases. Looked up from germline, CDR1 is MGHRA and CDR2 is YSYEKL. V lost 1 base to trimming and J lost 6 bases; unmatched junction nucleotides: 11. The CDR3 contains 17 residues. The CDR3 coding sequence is TGCGCCAGCAGCCAAGCGGGACTAGCCTTTTACGTTGATACGCAGTATTTT. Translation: CASSQAGLAFYVDTQYF.

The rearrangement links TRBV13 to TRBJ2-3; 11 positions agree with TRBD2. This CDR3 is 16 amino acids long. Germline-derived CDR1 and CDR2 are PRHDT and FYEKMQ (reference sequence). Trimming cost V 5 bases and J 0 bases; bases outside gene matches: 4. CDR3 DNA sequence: TGTGCCAGCAGCCGACTAGCGGGATCTAGCACAGATACGCAGTATTTT. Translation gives CASSRLAGSSTDTQYF.

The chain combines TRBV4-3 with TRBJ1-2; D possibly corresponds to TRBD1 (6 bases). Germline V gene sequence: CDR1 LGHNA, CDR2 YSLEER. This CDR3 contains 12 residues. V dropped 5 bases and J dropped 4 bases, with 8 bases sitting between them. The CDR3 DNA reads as TGCGCCAGCAGCAGGGGGGTCTATGGCTACACCTTC. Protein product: CASSRGVYGYTF.

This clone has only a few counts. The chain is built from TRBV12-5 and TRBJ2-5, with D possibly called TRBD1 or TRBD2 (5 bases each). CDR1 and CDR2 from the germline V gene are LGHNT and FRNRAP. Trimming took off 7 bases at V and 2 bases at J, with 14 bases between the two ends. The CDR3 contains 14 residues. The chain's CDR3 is CASANGTFQETQYF. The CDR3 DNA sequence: TGTGCTAGTGCGAACGGGACGTTTCAAGAGACCCAGTACTTC.

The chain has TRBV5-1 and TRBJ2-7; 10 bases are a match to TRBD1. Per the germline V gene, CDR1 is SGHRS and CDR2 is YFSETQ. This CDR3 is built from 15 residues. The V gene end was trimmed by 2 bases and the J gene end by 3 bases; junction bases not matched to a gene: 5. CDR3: CASSLGQGDLYEQYF. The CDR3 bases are TGCGCCAGCAGCTTAGGACAGGGGGATCTCTACGAGCAGTACTTC.

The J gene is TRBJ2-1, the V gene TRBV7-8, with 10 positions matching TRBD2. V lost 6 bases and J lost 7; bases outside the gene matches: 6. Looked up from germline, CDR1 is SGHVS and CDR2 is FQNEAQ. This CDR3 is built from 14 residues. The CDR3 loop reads CASREGLARNEQFF. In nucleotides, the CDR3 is TGTGCCAGCAGAGAGGGACTAGCGAGGAATGAGCAGTTCTTC. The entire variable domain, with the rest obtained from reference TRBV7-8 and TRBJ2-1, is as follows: GAGVSQSPRYKVAKRGQDVALRCDPISGHVSLFWYQQALGQGPEFLTYFQNEAQLDKSGLPSDRFFAERPEGSVSTLKIQRTQQEDSAVYLCASREGLARNEQFFGPGTRLTVL.

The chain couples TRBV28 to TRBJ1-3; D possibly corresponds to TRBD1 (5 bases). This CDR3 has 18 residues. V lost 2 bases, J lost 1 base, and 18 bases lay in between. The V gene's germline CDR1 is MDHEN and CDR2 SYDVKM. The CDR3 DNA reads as TGTGCCAGCAGTTTAGGTCTTATGGGGGTCGAGTCTGGAAACACCATATATTTT. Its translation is CASSLGLMGVESGNTIYF.